The source of this T cell receptor (beta chain) is a study of blood T cell repertoires in COVID-19. Study information: COVID-19 samples from acute and convalescent phases originated in the United States, Italy and Spain. PBMCs, B-cell-depleted T cells, or T cells were the source of the cDNA or gDNA that made up the material.

Germline CDR1 is MNHNY and CDR2 is SVGAGI (reference sequence). Trimming at V came to 5 bases and at J to 5 bases, leaving 6 bases not matched to a gene. The CDR3 spans 15 residues. Sequenced by immunoSEQ multiplex PCR; TCRdb stores in-frame clones only, minus some. The sample gives 270,000 or so clones, 89% of which show up once; 4% to 5% is in the top ten. Sequencing was performed on peripheral blood. The chain joins TRBV6-6 to TRBJ2-1; the match to TRBD2 covers 10 bases. This TCR was recovered from a woman in her thirties or forties who had recovered from COVID-19. As DNA, the CDR3 is TGTGCCAGCAGTCAAGCGGGAGGGAGGAACAATGAGCAGTTCTTC. It specifies CASSQAGGRNNEQFF.